This entry lists 21 T cell receptor beta chains sequenced from one sample in a study of blood T cells in healthy people across ages. The second PCR ran roughly 6 to 11 cycles with a sample-barcoded 5' primer and J-beta primers. In TCRdb, the 5' RACE reads were re-called with MiXCR into one record per CDR3 protein. The table records around 2 million distinct CDR3 sequences, about two fifths of them present only once. Source material: blood. The receptors were gathered from a human donor in good health.

The J gene is TRBJ2-1, the V gene TRBV4-1; a possible D gene is TRBD2 (6 bases). Germline CDR1 is MGHRA and CDR2 is YSYEKL. Trimming took off 3 bases at V and 15 bases at J, with 15 bases between the two ends. The CDR3 loop spans 12 amino acids. CDR3 nucleotides: TGCGCCAGCAGCCAGGGACCGGGACTCCCGTTCTTC. Protein product: CASSQGPGLPFF.

V gene TRBV20-1 combines with J gene TRBJ2-3; 13 bases match TRBD2. V dropped 6 bases and J dropped 4; count of bases not matched to a gene: 16. The CDR3 sequence is 18 residues long. Germline CDR1 is DFQATT and CDR2 is SNEGSKA (reference sequence). CDR3 protein: CSAGFFMTSGGPADTQYF. The DNA of the CDR3 is TGCAGTGCAGGATTCTTTATGACTAGCGGGGGGCCCGCAGATACGCAGTATTTT.

This clonotype was counted between two and nine times. This chain links TRBV4-1 with TRBJ2-5; D may be TRBD2 (6 bases). Trimming removed 0 bases from V and 3 bases from J, with 8 bases in between. The CDR3 covers 14 residues. Germline assignment: CDR1 MGHRA and CDR2 YSYEKL. The CDR3 region is CASSQDWGEETQYF. The CDR3 nucleotides are TGCGCCAGCAGCCAAGATTGGGGGGAAGAGACCCAGTACTTC.

This clonotype is a singleton in its sample. A read error is possible here, since a much larger clone lies one base away. The chain links TRBV7-9 to TRBJ2-3, with 7 bases fitting TRBD2. V was clipped by 7 bases and J by 2 bases; unmatched bases: 15. The CDR3 runs to 17 residues. From germline, CDR1 is SEHNR and CDR2 FQNEAQ (reference sequence). The CDR3 sequence is CASNPPPGTTNTDTQYF. DNA for the CDR3: TGTGCCAGCAACCCACCTCCGGGGACTACCAACACAGATACGCAGTATTTT. The full variable domain, rest sourced from reference TRBV7-9 and TRBJ2-3, is DTGVSQNPRHKITKRGQNVTFRCDPISEHNRLYWYRQTLGQGPEFLTYFQNEAQLEKSRLLSDRFSAERPKGSFSTLEIQRTEQGDSAMYLCASNPPPGTTNTDTQYFGPGTRLTVL.

This clonotype occurred a few times. The V and J genes are TRBV4-2 and TRBJ2-5; 9 bases are a match to TRBD1. V dropped 2 bases and J dropped 4; count of bases not matched to a gene: 8. The CDR3 sequence is 16 residues long. The germline V gene encodes CDR1 LGHNA and CDR2 YNFKEQ. The DNA of the CDR3 is TGTGCCAGCAGCCAAATCCGACAGGGGGAAGGAGAGACCCAGTACTTC. This translates into CASSQIRQGEGETQYF.

The J gene is TRBJ1-1, the V gene TRBV20-1; 9 nucleotides agree with TRBD1. The CDR3 runs to 15 residues. Germline V gene lookup returns CDR1 DFQATT and CDR2 SNEGSKA (reference sequence). Germline trimming cut 0 bases from V and 3 bases from J; bases unmatched to any gene: 5. CDR3 region: CSARDLRTGDTEAFF. The CDR3 DNA reads as TGCAGTGCTAGAGATCTTAGGACAGGGGACACTGAAGCTTTCTTT.

The chain employs TRBV7-9 and TRBJ1-5; no firm D call. The CDR3 is 12 amino acids. The germline gives CDR1 SEHNR, CDR2 FQNEAQ (reference sequence). Between the trimmed V and J ends, which lost 3 bases and 11 bases, there was a span of 11 bases. The chain's CDR3 is CASSFRAGTQHF. The CDR3 DNA is TGTGCCAGCAGCTTCCGGGCCGGGACCCAGCATTTT.

The table lists this clonotype with a few counts. The V gene is TRBV6-1, the J gene TRBJ2-5; 8 bases agree with TRBD2. This CDR3 region has 16 residues. V lost 1 base to trimming and J lost 5 bases; unmatched junction nucleotides: 9. Germline CDR1 MNHNS, CDR2 SASEGT. The chain's CDR3 is CASSEVAGGSFETQYF. The DNA for the CDR3 is TGTGCCAGCAGTGAAGTGGCGGGGGGCTCCTTTGAGACCCAGTACTTC.

This clonotype was observed a few times. The chain is built from TRBV27 and TRBJ2-1; TRBD2 matches at 8 bases. J was trimmed by 3 bases and V by 7 bases; bases with no gene match: 8. The CDR3 covers 15 residues. Germline CDR1 is MNHEY and CDR2 is SMNVEV (reference sequence). This CDR3 reads CASTSGGAGYNEQFF. DNA of the CDR3: TGTGCCAGCACTTCGGGGGGGGCCGGCTACAATGAGCAGTTCTTC.

J is TRBJ1-2 and V is TRBV5-1, with D possibly being TRBD1 (5 bases). V lost 1 base and J 3 bases, leaving 13 bases between the germline ends. This CDR3 spans 15 amino acids. Germline assignment: CDR1 SGHRS and CDR2 YFSETQ. As DNA, the CDR3 is TGCGCCAGCAGCTTGCAGACGGGGGGTGACTATGGCTACACCTTC. Translated: CASSLQTGGDYGYTF.

The chain links TRBV3-1 to TRBJ2-7, with a tentative D call TRBD1 (6 bases). The V gene lost 3 bases and the J gene lost 3 bases, with 9 bases spanning the gap. The length of the CDR3 is 13 residues. Germline V lookup: CDR1 LGHDT, CDR2 YNNKEL (reference sequence). CDR3 coding DNA: TGTGCCAGCAGCCATGGACAGTTCTACGAGCAGTACTTC. As protein: CASSHGQFYEQYF.

The chain carries TRBV12-3 or TRBV12-4 and TRBJ2-4, with D perhaps matching TRBD1 or TRBD2 (5 bases each). The J call may be in error: the DNA end matches TRBJ2-7 better. The CDR3 contains 17 residues. CDR3 loop: CASSDRARPSEAAEQYF. In DNA form, the CDR3 reads TGTGCCAGCAGCGACAGAGCCAGACCTTCGGAGGCTGCCGAGCAGTACTTC.

Regarding this clonotype: A read error may produce the germline difference seen at one junction end. The chain is built from TRBV2 and TRBJ2-6; D could derive from TRBD1 or TRBD2 (5 bases each). This CDR3 region has 19 residues. CDR1 is SNHLY, CDR2 FYNNEI, per germline. In nucleotides, the CDR3 is TGTGCCATCAGTGAAAGAATAGGGGACCCGGGCTCTGGGGCCAACGTCCTGACTTTC. Protein: CAISERIGDPGSGANVLTF.

The chain employs TRBV10-3 and TRBJ2-7, with 7 bases matching TRBD1. Per the germline V gene, CDR1 is ENHRY and CDR2 is SYGVKD. The CDR3 loop spans 15 amino acids. Trimming at V came to 4 bases and at J to 4 bases, leaving 10 bases not matched to a gene. The CDR3 spells CAISGFPGQTYEQYF. The CDR3 bases are TGTGCCATCAGTGGCTTCCCGGGACAGACTTACGAGCAGTACTTC.

CDR3 DNA: TGCAGTGCTAGGGGACTAGCGGGGGGTGGCACCGGGGAGCTGTTTTTT. The encoded protein is CSARGLAGGGTGELFF. This rearrangement joins TRBV20-1 to TRBJ2-2; 15 bases match TRBD2. This CDR3 spans 16 amino acids. V lost 3 bases, J lost 4 bases, and 3 bases stayed unmatched. Germline V gene data show CDR1 as DFQATT and CDR2 as SNEGSKA (reference sequence).

V is TRBV29-1 and J is TRBJ1-1; 9 positions match TRBD1. Germline lookup yields CDR1 SQVTM and CDR2 ANQGSEA. The CDR3 sequence is 11 residues long. After removal of 6 bases from V and 5 bases from J, the junction contained 1 base not matched to a gene. The CDR3 DNA follows: TGCAGCGTACAGGGGGCAACTGAAGCTTTCTTT. Amino acid sequence: CSVQGATEAFF.

This rearrangement joins TRBV29-1 to TRBJ1-1; D not resolved. The germline gives CDR1 SQVTM, CDR2 ANQGSEA. The V gene lost 0 bases and the J gene lost 4 bases, with 6 bases spanning the gap. This CDR3 has 12 residues. The CDR3 DNA reads TGCAGCGTTGAAGAGGAGGGCACTGAAGCTTTCTTT. Residues: CSVEEEGTEAFF.

This clonotype was seen more than once but under ten times. V and J are TRBV20-1 and TRBJ2-7, with 8 nucleotides matching TRBD2. CDR3 length equals 14 residues. The ends lost 0 bases at V and 2 bases at J; junction bases unmatched: 3. Germline V gives CDR1 DFQATT, CDR2 SNEGSKA (reference sequence). This CDR3 is CSARDLRGAYEQYF. The CDR3 nucleotides are TGCAGTGCTAGAGATCTGCGGGGGGCCTACGAGCAGTACTTC.

This clonotype was detected a few times. This rearrangement joins TRBV5-1 to TRBJ2-1; D is undetermined. The CDR3 covers 15 residues. The germline gives CDR1 SGHRS, CDR2 YFSETQ. Trimming took off 3 bases at V and 8 bases at J, with 18 bases between the two ends. The CDR3 spells CASSSRRTVVHEQFF. The CDR3, as DNA: TGCGCCAGCAGCTCGCGCAGGACCGTGGTCCATGAGCAGTTCTTC.

This sequence joins TRBV7-9 and TRBJ1-1; no clear D gene. The germline V gene has CDR1 SEHNR and CDR2 FQNEAQ (reference sequence). This CDR3 is built from 15 residues. V lost 4 bases and J 5 bases, leaving 17 bases between the germline ends. The CDR3 coding sequence is TGTGCCAGCAGCTCGTCAGGTCGCAAAAGGACTGAAGCTTTCTTT. This gives the protein CASSSSGRKRTEAFF.

In the case of this clonotype: One end of the junction varies from germline; a read error may be responsible. The chain recombines TRBV20-1 with TRBJ1-4, with a weak D call TRBD1 (6 bases). The CDR3 sequence is 12 residues long. The V gene's germline CDR1 is DFQATT and CDR2 SNEGSKA (reference sequence). CDR3 loop: CSARSGDEELFF. Written as DNA, the CDR3 is TGCAGTGCTAGATCAGGGGATGAAGAACTGTTTTTT.